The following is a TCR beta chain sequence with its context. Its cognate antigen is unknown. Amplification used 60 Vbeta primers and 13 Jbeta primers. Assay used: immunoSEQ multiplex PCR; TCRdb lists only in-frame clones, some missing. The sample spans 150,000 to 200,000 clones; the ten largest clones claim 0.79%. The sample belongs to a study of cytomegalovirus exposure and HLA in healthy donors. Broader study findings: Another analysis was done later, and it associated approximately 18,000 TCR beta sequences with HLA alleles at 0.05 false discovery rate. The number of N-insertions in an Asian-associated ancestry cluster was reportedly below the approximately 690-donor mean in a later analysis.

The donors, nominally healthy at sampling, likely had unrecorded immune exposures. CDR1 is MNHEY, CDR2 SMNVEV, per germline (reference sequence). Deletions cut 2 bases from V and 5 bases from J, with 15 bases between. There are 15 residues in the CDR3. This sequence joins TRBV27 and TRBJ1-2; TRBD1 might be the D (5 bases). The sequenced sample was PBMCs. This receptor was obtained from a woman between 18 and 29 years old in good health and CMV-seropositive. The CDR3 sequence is CASSLKEGFVYGYTF. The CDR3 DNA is TGTGCCAGCAGTTTAAAGGAGGGGTTCGTATATGGCTACACCTTC.